The clone carrying this T cell receptor beta chain was found once. The antigen is unknown. This table comes from immunoSEQ multiplex PCR, and its TCRdb copy is limited to in-frame clones, with some not included. The sample carries some 2.1 million clones, less than 95% recorded once. Selected positively for CCR7 and CD45RO-negative, naive CD8 cells excluded terminally differentiated effector memory CD45RA+ cells. None of the donors, who were healthy HIV-negative adults, had recently had acute infections or vaccinations. This entry is derived from a study of shared clonotypes between healthy human individuals. General study results and limits: When compared with the clonotypes that were shared by all four sorted-subset donors, the non-shared clonotypes turned out to have lower generation probabilities. Represented diversity (both genetic and exposure-history) was limited by the small number of donors. Only blood underwent sampling, and tissue repertoires likely differ.

This receptor was identified in a young man in good health. Sequenced: naive CD8+ T cells sorted from blood.

CDR3 amino acids: CASSYSTAGDAPLHF. In DNA, the CDR3 is TGTGCCAGCAGTTACTCGACTGCGGGGGATGCACCCCTCCACTTT. The chain joins TRBV6-5 to TRBJ1-6; maybe TRBD1 (5 bases). The V gene lost 0 bases and the J gene lost 11 bases, with 14 bases spanning the gap. Germline CDR1 reads MNHEY; CDR2 reads SVGAGI. The CDR3 loop spans 15 amino acids.